Below are 24 T cell receptor beta chains sequenced from a single sample in a study of spatial heterogeneity in lung cancer. The time point is: blood at routine non-recurrence follow-up after resection. TCRs were sequenced from unsorted whole RNA of tumor, nontumor lung or PBMC. A single record per CDR3 protein comes from TCRdb applying MiXCR to the 5' RACE reads. The sample consists of tens of thousands of distinct CDR3 sequences, roughly 8.1% of them appearing once. Here the sequenced sample was PBMCs, taken at follow-up. These TCRs come from a female donor with early-stage non-small cell lung cancer.

This clonotype was seen repeatedly, ten times or more. V is TRBV5-5 and J is TRBJ2-2, with 11 bases lining up with TRBD1. The V gene end was trimmed by 5 bases and the J gene end by 6 bases; junction bases not matched to a gene: 6. CDR1 and CDR2 from the germline V gene are SGHKS and YYEKEE (reference sequence). The CDR3 runs 15 residues. The DNA for the CDR3 is TGTGCCAGCAGGTTACTGGGACAGGGGGCCGGGGAGCTGTTTTTT. Protein: CASRLLGQGAGELFF.

This clonotype was observed a few times. The chain recombines TRBV6-5 with TRBJ1-4; D unresolved. CDR1 and CDR2 (germline): MNHEY, SVGAGI. The CDR3 sequence is 13 residues long. Trimming pared 4 bases from V and 5 bases from J, leaving 8 bases between. The CDR3 region is CASSFQLNEKLFF. The CDR3 coding sequence is TGTGCCAGCAGTTTTCAGCTGAATGAAAAACTGTTTTTT.

The sample holds a few counts of this clonotype. This chain links TRBV5-1 with TRBJ2-1, with D tentatively TRBD2 (7 bases). Between the trimmed V and J ends, which lost 4 bases and 2 bases, there was a span of 16 bases. The CDR3 spans 16 residues. Germline CDR1 is SGHRS and CDR2 is YFSETQ. This chain's CDR3 is CASSPVGRGAYNEQFF. The CDR3 DNA follows: TGCGCCAGCAGCCCGGTAGGGAGGGGGGCCTACAATGAGCAGTTCTTC.

This clonotype was seen a few times. The J gene is TRBJ1-3, the V gene TRBV28; 7 nucleotides align to TRBD1. Germline values: CDR1 MDHEN, CDR2 SYDVKM. CDR3 length: 14 amino acids. V shed 3 bases, J shed 4 bases, and the junction held 3 bases outside the gene matches. DNA for the CDR3: TGTGCCAGCAGTTTTCCGACAGGGGGAAACACCATATATTTT. This encodes CASSFPTGGNTIYF.

In its sample, this clonotype was seen many times. This sequence joins TRBV6-5 and TRBJ2-7; 7 bases match TRBD1. This CDR3 comprises 15 residues. Germline CDR1 MNHEY, CDR2 SVGAGI. The V gene end was trimmed by 8 bases and the J gene end by 0 bases; junction bases not matched to a gene: 10. The CDR3 nucleotides are TGTGCCAGCGGTGGGTGGGACAGTGACTCCTACGAGCAGTACTTC. Translation gives CASGGWDSDSYEQYF.

This clonotype was counted at least ten times. The gene calls are TRBV7-3 and TRBJ1-6; a weak D match, TRBD1 (6 bases). The germline V and J ends were trimmed by 8 bases and 9 bases, with 17 bases remaining between them. The germline gives CDR1 SGHTA, CDR2 FQGTGA. The CDR3 runs to 14 residues. In nucleotides, the CDR3 is TGTGCCAGCTCCCGGGGACAAAGTACTTCACCCCTCCACTTT. This gives the protein CASSRGQSTSPLHF.

This clonotype was seen ten or more times. The rearrangement uses TRBV6-4 and TRBJ2-1; 9 positions match TRBD2. From germline, CDR1 is MRHNA and CDR2 SNTAGT. This CDR3 comprises 16 residues. The trim removed 3 bases at V and 7 bases at J, leaving 10 bases unmatched. The CDR3 nucleotides read TGTGCCAGCAGTGAGGTGGGCGGGGGGGCCTGGAATGAGCAGTTCTTC. It specifies CASSEVGGGAWNEQFF.

The V call is TRBV29-1, the J call TRBJ2-7; no definite D call. Germline CDR1 SQVTM, CDR2 ANQGSEA. Deletions cut 4 bases from V and 9 bases from J, with 19 bases between. This CDR3 has 13 residues. This CDR3 reads CSVVGLPSWAQYF. The DNA for the CDR3 is TGCAGCGTTGTAGGGCTGCCGAGCTGGGCGCAGTACTTC.

This clonotype was counted only a few times. This chain uses TRBV5-1 with TRBJ1-2; D remains unclear. The CDR3 consists of 14 residues. The ends were cut back, 4 bases at V and 1 base at J, with 11 bases in the middle. Germline V gene sequence: CDR1 SGHRS, CDR2 YFSETQ. The CDR3 is CASSPNYFNYGYTF. DNA for the CDR3: TGCGCCAGCAGCCCGAACTACTTTAACTATGGCTACACCTTC.

The chain is built from TRBV25-1 and TRBJ2-5; D is undetermined. Deletions cut 1 base from V and 1 base from J, with 7 bases between. The CDR3 has 14 amino acids. Germline CDR1 MGHDK, CDR2 SYGVNS. The DNA of the CDR3 is TGTGCCAGCAGTGAATGGAACAGCCAAGAGACCCAGTACTTC. Protein: CASSEWNSQETQYF. Combining the CDR3 with reference TRBV25-1 and TRBJ2-5 gives the whole variable domain EADIYQTPRYLVIGTGKKITLECSQTMGHDKMYWYQQDPGMELHLIHYSYGVNSTEKGDLSSESTVSRIRTEHFPLTLESARPSHTSQYLCASSEWNSQETQYFGPGTRLLVL.

This clonotype was counted at least ten times. The chain employs TRBV27 and TRBJ2-7; a possible D gene is TRBD1 (5 bases). The V gene's germline CDR1 is MNHEY and CDR2 SMNVEV (reference sequence). The CDR3 has 10 residues. The V end lost 8 bases, the J end lost 5 bases, and 7 bases lay between the germline ends. The DNA for the CDR3 is TGTGCCAGCGGCAGGGACGAGCAGTACTTC. This gives the protein CASGRDEQYF.

This clonotype was seen a few times. This chain connects TRBV9 to TRBJ2-3, with unresolved D. With 0 bases removed from V and 2 bases from J, the gap between germline ends came to 13 bases. In germline, CDR1 is SGDLS, CDR2 YYNGEE. The CDR3 sequence is 16 residues long. The CDR3 DNA is TGTGCCAGCAGCGTAGAAGGTCGACGATTCACAGATACGCAGTATTTT. Its translation: CASSVEGRRFTDTQYF.

This clonotype was detected many times. The gene calls are TRBV4-1 and TRBJ2-5, with TRBD2 as a possible D gene (6 bases). Deletions cut 2 bases from V and 2 bases from J, with 9 bases between. The CDR3 extends over 14 amino acids. Looked up from germline, CDR1 is MGHRA and CDR2 is YSYEKL. The CDR3, as DNA: TGCGCCAGCAGCCAACCGGGGGAGCAAGAGACCCAGTACTTC. It translates to CASSQPGEQETQYF.

This clonotype was picked up many times. The rearrangement links TRBV3-1 to TRBJ2-3, with 8 bases identical to TRBD2. The CDR3 contains 14 residues. V lost 4 bases and J lost 4; bases outside the gene matches: 4. The V gene's germline CDR1 is LGHDT and CDR2 YNNKEL (reference sequence). As DNA, the CDR3 is TGTGCCAGCAGCCTCTGGACTAGCTCAGATACGCAGTATTTT. It codes for CASSLWTSSDTQYF.

The gene calls are TRBV12-3 or TRBV12-4 and TRBJ2-5; a weak D match, TRBD2 (7 bases). V was clipped by 6 bases and J by 2 bases, with 16 bases between them. The CDR3 is 15 amino acids. CDR3 nucleotide sequence: TGTGCCAGCAGCCCCGGAGGGGGGGGACAAGAGACCCAGTACTTC. Translation: CASSPGGGGQETQYF.

In this sample, this clonotype turned up many times. This sequence joins TRBV5-1 and TRBJ1-6, with 7 bases matching TRBD1. CDR3 size: 16 residues. Unmatched junction bases numbered 9, after V lost 3 bases and J lost 6 bases. CDR1 and CDR2 from the germline V gene are SGHRS and YFSETQ. Written as DNA, the CDR3 is TGCGCCAGCAGCTCGAGGTCCGGGACAGCTAATTCACCCCTCCACTTT. Its translation is CASSSRSGTANSPLHF.

This clonotype came up many times. V gene TRBV5-1 combines with J gene TRBJ1-1, with TRBD1 identical over 8 bases. Germline CDR1 is SGHRS and CDR2 is YFSETQ. Trimming cost V 0 bases and J 4 bases; bases outside gene matches: 5. The length of the CDR3 is 15 residues. This chain's CDR3 is CASSLEGTGSTEAFF. The CDR3 bases are TGCGCCAGCAGCTTGGAGGGGACAGGATCCACTGAAGCTTTCTTT. Variable domain in full (rest from reference TRBV5-1 and TRBJ1-1): KAGVTQTPRYLIKTRGQQVTLSCSPISGHRSVSWYQQTPGQGLQFLFEYFSETQRNKGNFPGRFSGRQFSNSRSEMNVSTLELGDSALYLCASSLEGTGSTEAFFGQGTRLTVV.

In this sample, this clonotype turned up a few times. The rearrangement links TRBV7-6 to TRBJ1-5; D unclear. Trimming removed 3 bases at V and 7 bases at J, with 10 bases between. The germline CDR1 and CDR2 sequences are SGHVS and FNYEAQ. The CDR3 extends over 13 amino acids. The CDR3 DNA follows: TGTGCCAGCAGCTTGGAGGGTTACCAGCCCCAGCATTTT. Protein: CASSLEGYQPQHF.

This sequence joins TRBV19 and TRBJ2-2; 7 bases match TRBD2. V lost 9 bases to trimming and J lost 3 bases; unmatched junction nucleotides: 7. Per germline, CDR1 LNHDA and CDR2 SQIVND (reference sequence). The CDR3 has 14 amino acids. For the CDR3, the DNA is TGTGCCAGCATGACTAGCTTTGACACCGGGGAGCTGTTTTTT. Amino acid sequence: CASMTSFDTGELFF. The variable domain in full, completed from reference TRBV19 and TRBJ2-2, reads DGGITQSPKYLFRKEGQNVTLSCEQNLNHDAMYWYRQDPGQGLRLIYYSQIVNDFQKGDIAEGYSVSREKKESFPLTVTSAQKNPTAFYLCASMTSFDTGELFFGEGSRLTVL.

This clonotype was picked up many times. This chain joins TRBV28 and TRBJ2-4; 10 bases are a match to TRBD2. The CDR3 loop spans 18 amino acids. Germline V CDR1 and CDR2: MDHEN, SYDVKM. V shed 4 bases, J shed 1 base, and the junction held 10 bases outside the gene matches. The CDR3 here is CASSSLAGAFLAKNIQYF. CDR3 nucleotide sequence: TGTGCCAGCAGTTCCCTAGCGGGGGCCTTCTTGGCCAAAAACATTCAGTACTTC.

This clonotype was observed at least ten times. The chain couples TRBV5-5 to TRBJ1-2, with D possibly TRBD1 on 6 matching bases. The CDR3 extends over 13 amino acids. The germline V and J ends were trimmed by 4 bases and 5 bases, with 12 bases remaining between them. CDR1 is SGHKS and CDR2 is YYEKEE in the germline V gene (reference sequence). CDR3 coding DNA: TGTGCCAGCAGCCCCACAGGGCAATATGGCTACACCTTC. Protein: CASSPTGQYGYTF. The complete variable domain, with remaining parts taken from reference TRBV5-5 and TRBJ1-2, reads DAGVTQSPTHLIKTRGQQVTLRCSPISGHKSVSWYQQVLGQGPQFIFQYYEKEERGRGNFPDRFSARQFPNYSSELNVNALLLGDSALYLCASSPTGQYGYTFGSGTRLTVV.

Here the CDR3 DNA reads TGTGCACCCAGGGCCAGGGGGGAAAATCAGCCCCAGCATTTT. Translation: CAPRARGENQPQHF. The genes are TRBV10-3 and TRBJ1-5; 7 bases fit TRBD1. Germline V gene data show CDR1 as ENHRY and CDR2 as SYGVKD. The CDR3 runs 14 residues.

This clonotype was observed a few times. The V call is TRBV19, the J call TRBJ1-2; no firm D call. V gave up 6 bases and J gave up 3 bases, with 8 bases separating them. This CDR3 has 12 amino acids. The germline V gene has CDR1 LNHDA and CDR2 SQIVND (reference sequence). The CDR3 region has the DNA TGTGCCAGTAGCACAAATTACTATGGCTACACCTTC. This sequence encodes CASSTNYYGYTF.

Comment on this clonotype: A much larger clone lies one base from this, so it may be a read error. The rearrangement links TRBV7-9 to TRBJ2-6, with D possibly matching TRBD2 (5 bases). This CDR3 region has 13 residues. From germline, CDR1 is SEHNR and CDR2 FQNEAQ (reference sequence). CDR3 coding DNA: TGTGCCAGCAGCCCTATGAGGGCCAACATCCTGACTTTC. Its protein is CASSPMRANILTF.